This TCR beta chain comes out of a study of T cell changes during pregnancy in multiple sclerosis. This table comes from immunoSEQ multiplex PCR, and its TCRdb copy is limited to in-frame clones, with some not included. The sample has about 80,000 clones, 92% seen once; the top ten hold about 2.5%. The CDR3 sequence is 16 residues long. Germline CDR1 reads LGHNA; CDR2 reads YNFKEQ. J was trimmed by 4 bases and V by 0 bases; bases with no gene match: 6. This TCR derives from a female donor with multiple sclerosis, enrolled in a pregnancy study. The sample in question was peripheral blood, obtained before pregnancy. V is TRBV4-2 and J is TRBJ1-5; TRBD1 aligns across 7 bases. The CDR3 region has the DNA TGTGCCAGCAGCCAAGAGACAGGGCCTGGTAATCAGCCCCAGCATTTT. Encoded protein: CASSQETGPGNQPQHF.